Each of the 20 T cell receptor beta chains below was sequenced from the same sample in a study of blood T cell repertoires in COVID-19. The data were produced by immunoSEQ multiplex PCR, yet TCRdb's version contains in-frame clones alone and is incomplete. The table lists some 110,000 clones, roughly four fifths of them singletons. Sequencing was done on a sample of peripheral blood. The receptors were sampled from a man aged 50 or older with acute or convalescent COVID-19.

The chain employs TRBV5-1 and TRBJ2-7, with 8 bases identical to TRBD1. Germline trimming cut 1 base from V and 3 bases from J; bases unmatched to any gene: 6. This CDR3 spans 15 amino acids. Germline CDR1 reads SGHRS; CDR2 reads YFSETQ. The CDR3 DNA is TGCGCCAGCAGCTTGTTGACAGGGGATCTCTACGAGCAGTACTTC. Its translation is CASSLLTGDLYEQYF.

V gene TRBV4-1 combines with J gene TRBJ2-7, with D tentatively TRBD1 (6 bases). This CDR3 region has 13 residues. V gave up 4 bases and J gave up 4 bases, with 11 bases separating them. Germline values: CDR1 MGHRA, CDR2 YSYEKL. CDR3 nucleotide sequence: TGCGCCAGCAGCCTGCTCACAGGGTACGAGCAGTACTTC. It codes for CASSLLTGYEQYF.

The rearrangement uses TRBV15 and TRBJ2-7; 9 bases line up with TRBD2. Germline CDR1 LNHNV, CDR2 YYDKDF (reference sequence). The CDR3 is made up of 15 amino acids. V lost 5 bases to trimming and J lost 5 bases; unmatched junction nucleotides: 10. DNA of the CDR3: TGTGCCACCAGCGGGGGGACAGTAGCGGGAGACGAGCAGTACTTC. Its protein is CATSGGTVAGDEQYF.

The V and J genes are TRBV15 and TRBJ2-7, with 7 bases fitting TRBD1. Germline assignment: CDR1 LNHNV and CDR2 YYDKDF (reference sequence). The trim removed 2 bases at V and 0 bases at J, leaving 4 bases unmatched. This CDR3 region has 15 residues. CDR3 coding DNA: TGTGCCACCAGCAGATCCCGGGACAGCTCCTACGAGCAGTACTTC. Protein sequence: CATSRSRDSSYEQYF.

This chain links TRBV5-6 with TRBJ2-1, with D possibly matching TRBD1 (5 bases). The CDR3 covers 15 residues. CDR1 is SGHDT, CDR2 YYEEEE, per germline. With 3 bases removed from V and 0 bases from J, the gap between germline ends came to 10 bases. CDR3 in amino acids: CASSWTPSSYNEQFF. DNA for the CDR3: TGTGCCAGCAGCTGGACACCTAGCTCCTACAATGAGCAGTTCTTC.

The chain is built from TRBV4-1 and TRBJ2-7, with D uncertain. The CDR3 totals 14 residues. Germline assignment: CDR1 MGHRA and CDR2 YSYEKL. Trimming left V 2 bases short and J 4 bases short, with 12 bases between. CDR3 region: CASSQSRIEYEQYF. CDR3 coding DNA: TGCGCCAGCAGCCAATCCAGAATCGAATACGAGCAGTACTTC.

The chain recombines TRBV19 with TRBJ2-7; 7 bases map to TRBD2. Germline CDR1 is LNHDA and CDR2 is SQIVND (reference sequence). The CDR3 runs to 13 residues. V was clipped by 9 bases and J by 4 bases; unmatched bases: 9. CDR3 nucleotide sequence: TGTGCCAGCAGTTTTGGGGGAGGGTACGAGCAGTACTTC. Protein product: CASSFGGGYEQYF.

This clone was seen only a few times. J is TRBJ1-5 and V is TRBV15; 7 positions match TRBD1. The ends lost 5 bases at V and 6 bases at J; junction bases unmatched: 13. The CDR3 has 16 residues. Germline lookup yields CDR1 LNHNV and CDR2 YYDKDF (reference sequence). The CDR3, as DNA: TGTGCCACCAGCTCCGGGGGGGACAGTGGCTCTCAGCCCCAGCATTTT. Encoded protein: CATSSGGDSGSQPQHF.

In this sample, this clone turned up a few times. V is TRBV19 and J is TRBJ2-3; 7 bases map to TRBD1. Germline V gene sequence: CDR1 LNHDA, CDR2 SQIVND (reference sequence). J lost 4 bases, V lost 5 bases, and 9 bases had no gene match. The CDR3 consists of 15 residues. CDR3 bases: TGTGCCAGTAGTGCTGGACAGGATGCAGCAGATACGCAGTATTTT. As protein: CASSAGQDAADTQYF. The whole variable domain, remainder taken from reference TRBV19 and TRBJ2-3, is DGGITQSPKYLFRKEGQNVTLSCEQNLNHDAMYWYRQDPGQGLRLIYYSQIVNDFQKGDIAEGYSVSREKKESFPLTVTSAQKNPTAFYLCASSAGQDAADTQYFGPGTRLTVL.

The chain links TRBV4-1 to TRBJ1-1; TRBD1 matches at 8 bases. Germline CDR1 reads MGHRA; CDR2 reads YSYEKL. The length of the CDR3 is 15 residues. Trimming removed 3 bases from V and 7 bases from J; junction bases left unmatched: 10. The DNA for the CDR3 is TGCGCCAGCAGCCACCTCAGGACAGGGCGGTTTGAAGCTTTCTTT. It codes for CASSHLRTGRFEAFF.

The V and J genes are TRBV19 and TRBJ1-5; the D gene is possibly TRBD1 (5 bases). The CDR3 consists of 14 residues. Trimming shortened V by 9 bases and J by 5 bases, and 17 bases separated the two germline ends. Germline V lookup: CDR1 LNHDA, CDR2 SQIVND (reference sequence). The CDR3 sequence is CASRTGGLDQPQHF. The CDR3 nucleotides are TGTGCCAGCAGGACGGGGGGTCTGGATCAGCCCCAGCATTTT. Using reference TRBV19 and TRBJ1-5 for the parts outside the CDR3, the full variable domain is DGGITQSPKYLFRKEGQNVTLSCEQNLNHDAMYWYRQDPGQGLRLIYYSQIVNDFQKGDIAEGYSVSREKKESFPLTVTSAQKNPTAFYLCASRTGGLDQPQHFGDGTRLSIL.

The chain recombines TRBV28 with TRBJ2-7, with 7 bases that match TRBD1. With V trimmed by 3 bases and J by 6 bases, 17 bases remained unmatched. The CDR3 is 17 residues long. Germline loops: CDR1 MDHEN, CDR2 SYDVKM. The CDR3 is CASSFRTYRGGGSEQYF. DNA of the CDR3: TGTGCCAGCAGTTTTAGAACTTACCGAGGGGGCGGTTCCGAGCAGTACTTC. The full variable domain, rest sourced from reference TRBV28 and TRBJ2-7, is DVKVTQSSRYLVKRTGEKVFLECVQDMDHENMFWYRQDPGLGLRLIYFSYDVKMKEKGDIPEGYSVSREKKERFSLILESASTNQTSMYLCASSFRTYRGGGSEQYFGPGTRLTVT.

The chain joins TRBV5-1 to TRBJ2-3; D is possibly TRBD2 (5 bases). The V and J ends lost 2 bases and 3 bases respectively, with 10 bases between them. The CDR3 contains 14 residues. CDR1 is SGHRS, CDR2 YFSETQ, per germline. The CDR3 coding sequence is TGCGCCAGCAGCTTAGAACTAGTGACAGATACGCAGTATTTT. This sequence encodes CASSLELVTDTQYF.

The chain recombines TRBV5-1 with TRBJ2-7; 7 bases match TRBD2. CDR3 length: 15 amino acids. After removal of 4 bases from V and 2 bases from J, the junction contained 9 bases not matched to a gene. Germline-derived CDR1 and CDR2 are SGHRS and YFSETQ. As DNA, the CDR3 is TGCGCCAGCAGCGCTGCGGGACTATTTCCCTACGAGCAGTACTTC. The encoded protein is CASSAAGLFPYEQYF.

This clone has a handful of counts. The CDR3 region is CASSLDGQGVYEQYF. The CDR3 bases are TGTGCCAGCAGCTTAGACGGACAGGGTGTCTACGAGCAGTACTTC. The genes are TRBV7-3 and TRBJ2-7, with 8 bases fitting TRBD1. The germline CDR1 and CDR2 sequences are SGHTA and FQGTGA. The CDR3 runs to 15 residues. V lost 2 bases and J lost 3; bases outside the gene matches: 6.

The genes are TRBV5-8 and TRBJ1-3; TRBD1 is a possible D gene (6 bases). The CDR3 totals 15 residues. V gave up 4 bases and J gave up 0 bases, with 11 bases separating them. The germline CDR1 and CDR2 sequences are SGHTS and YDEGEE. Here the CDR3 DNA reads TGTGCCAGCAGCGCCCGGGACATCTCTGGAAACACCATATATTTT. Translated: CASSARDISGNTIYF.

The J gene is TRBJ1-1, the V gene TRBV5-6; D remains ambiguous. Germline CDR1 is SGHDT and CDR2 is YYEEEE. This CDR3 comprises 11 residues. Trimming shortened V by 6 bases and J by 8 bases, and 11 bases separated the two germline ends. The CDR3 nucleotides are TGTGCCAGCAAGAACCGAGCAGAAGCTTTCTTT. This sequence encodes CASKNRAEAFF.

V and J are TRBV29-1 and TRBJ1-1, with 10 bases fitting TRBD1. Per the germline V gene, CDR1 is SQVTM and CDR2 is ANQGSEA. The CDR3 has 12 amino acids. The V gene end was trimmed by 7 bases and the J gene end by 5 bases; junction bases not matched to a gene: 4. CDR3 nucleotide sequence: TGCAGCGGTCGGACAGGGGGTACTGAAGCTTTCTTT. It is translated as CSGRTGGTEAFF.

With regard to this clone: Relative to the germline gene, one junction end is altered; a read error may explain this. Other nucleotide sequences in the sample specify the same CDR3. The J gene is TRBJ1-2, the V gene TRBV20-1; D not resolved. This CDR3 contains 11 residues. In germline, CDR1 is DFQATT, CDR2 SNEGSKA (reference sequence). The CDR3 spells CSASPNYGYTF. As DNA, the CDR3 is TGCAGTGCTAGTCCTAATTATGGCTACACCTTC.

The chain recombines TRBV2 with TRBJ2-1; D may be TRBD2 (6 bases). The V and J ends lost 6 bases and 4 bases respectively, with 13 bases between them. Germline V gene data show CDR1 as SNHLY and CDR2 as FYNNEI. This CDR3 spans 14 amino acids. The CDR3 coding sequence is TGTGCCAGCAGGAGAAGGGCGGGGTACAATGAGCAGTTCTTC. Translated, it gives CASRRRAGYNEQFF.